Presented here are 23 T cell receptor beta chains from one specimen sequenced in a study of blood T cell repertoires in COVID-19 (TCRdb year 2020). Library generation was performed with the immunoSEQ multiplex PCR assay. In its TCRdb copy, this immuneACCESS table keeps in-frame sequences only and misses some clones. Where compared with another copy, unresolved V genes explain less than half of these, and the others have no known cause. Here the sample has just over 650,000 clones; 85% to 90% occur a single time. The ten top clones hold more than 0.25% of the sample. The sample consisted of peripheral blood. Source of these receptors: a woman between 18 and 29 years old with acute or convalescent COVID-19.

This chain joins TRBV7-9 and TRBJ1-1; no reliable D call. Per the germline V gene, CDR1 is SEHNR and CDR2 is FQNEAQ (reference sequence). The CDR3 covers 13 residues. V was pared by 3 bases and J by 4 bases, with 9 bases between. The CDR3 reads CASSFASSTEAFF. The CDR3 bases are TGTGCCAGCAGCTTTGCTTCGAGCACTGAAGCTTTCTTT.

This clone was observed a few times. The chain has TRBV5-1 and TRBJ2-1; D gene uncertain. V was shortened by 0 bases and J by 5 bases, with 12 bases between the two germline ends. The CDR3 covers 15 residues. Germline V gene sequence: CDR1 SGHRS, CDR2 YFSETQ. As DNA, the CDR3 is TGCGCCAGCAGCTTGGCGTCCAGTTTCGACAATGAGCAGTTCTTC. Its translation: CASSLASSFDNEQFF.

J is TRBJ1-6 and V is TRBV4-1; 7 positions match TRBD1. J was trimmed by 5 bases and V by 6 bases; bases with no gene match: 7. Per germline, CDR1 MGHRA and CDR2 YSYEKL. The CDR3 has 15 residues. The CDR3 sequence: CASRPTGVNNSPLHF. The CDR3 DNA reads as TGCGCCAGCAGACCTACAGGGGTGAATAATTCACCCCTCCACTTT.

The chain employs TRBV2 and TRBJ1-1, with TRBD1 as a possible D gene (6 bases). Trimming stripped 7 bases from V and 2 bases from J, with 17 bases between. Germline CDR1 and CDR2: SNHLY and FYNNEI. The CDR3 extends over 15 amino acids. The CDR3, as DNA: TGTGCCAGCACCCTGGACAGCTTATACAACACTGAAGCTTTCTTT. Translating it yields CASTLDSLYNTEAFF.

The chain recombines TRBV29-1 with TRBJ2-2; TRBD1 is a possible D gene (6 bases). The V end was cut by 6 bases, the J end by 3 bases, with 26 bases between. The germline CDR1 and CDR2 sequences are SQVTM and ANQGSEA. The CDR3 runs to 18 residues. CDR3 nucleotides: TGCAGCGTATGGATGGCAGGGGAATGGTTGGAGGACACCGGGGAGCTGTTTTTT. This gives the protein CSVWMAGEWLEDTGELFF.

The chain employs TRBV5-1 and TRBJ1-1; no clear D. From germline, CDR1 is SGHRS and CDR2 YFSETQ. CDR3 size: 19 residues. V shed 7 bases and J shed 1 base, with 29 bases lying between them. The CDR3 DNA is TGCGCCAGCCATCCGGGGATCACGCGGAGGTTGGGAGAGAACACTGAAGCTTTCTTT. This sequence encodes CASHPGITRRLGENTEAFF.

This chain links TRBV5-6 with TRBJ1-2; D may be TRBD1 (6 bases). CDR1 and CDR2 (germline): SGHDT, YYEEEE. The CDR3 is 16 residues long. Trimming removed 4 bases at V and 4 bases at J, with 20 bases between. CDR3 in amino acids: CASSPGGQLRSYGYTF. The CDR3 nucleotides read TGTGCCAGCAGCCCCGGCGGACAGCTCCGTTCCTATGGCTACACCTTC.

The chain combines TRBV5-1 with TRBJ2-1; TRBD2 matches 13 bases. Germline V gene sequence: CDR1 SGHRS, CDR2 YFSETQ. The CDR3 sequence is 16 residues long. The J segment lost 8 bases and the V segment lost 4 bases, leaving 9 bases of the junction unmatched. CDR3 amino acids: CASSPPLAGGVDEQFF. CDR3 nucleotide sequence: TGCGCCAGCAGCCCCCCACTAGCGGGGGGGGTTGATGAGCAGTTCTTC.

The chain links TRBV7-2 to TRBJ2-7; no clear D gene. The CDR3 has 12 amino acids. The V end was cut by 5 bases, the J end by 2 bases, with 7 bases between. Germline V gene lookup returns CDR1 SGHTA and CDR2 FQGNSA. The CDR3 spells CASSRYPYEQYF. The CDR3 DNA reads TGTGCCAGCAGCCGGTACCCCTACGAGCAGTACTTC.

The chain uses TRBV3-1 (or the pseudogene TRBV3-2) and TRBJ1-2; D is unclear. Trimming removed 8 bases at V and 4 bases at J, with 20 bases between. The CDR3 covers 15 residues. Germline values: CDR1 LGHDT, CDR2 YNNKEL (reference sequence). CDR3 region: CASSQRGLFPYGYTF. DNA for the CDR3: TGTGCCAGCTCCCAACGGGGATTATTCCCCTATGGCTACACCTTC.

The genes are TRBV3-1 (or the pseudogene TRBV3-2) and TRBJ1-4; weak D call: TRBD1 (6 bases). The germline V gene has CDR1 LGHDT and CDR2 YNNKEL (reference sequence). V gave up 4 bases and J gave up 4 bases, with 13 bases separating them. This CDR3 has 15 residues. This CDR3 reads CASSRADRFNEKLFF. The CDR3 DNA is TGTGCCAGCAGCCGAGCCGACAGGTTTAATGAAAAACTGTTTTTT.

This clone was counted ten times or more. In the same sample, other DNA sequences code for this CDR3. The chain is built from TRBV6-1 and TRBJ2-5; 8 positions match TRBD2. Germline V gene sequence: CDR1 MNHNS, CDR2 SASEGT. The CDR3 length is 15 residues. V lost 0 bases and J lost 5; bases outside the gene matches: 5. The CDR3 region has the DNA TGTGCCAGCAGTGAAGCCGCGGGGGGAGGTGAGACCCAGTACTTC. Residues: CASSEAAGGGETQYF.

The rearrangement links TRBV21-1 to TRBJ1-2; TRBD1, the D gene given by the table, was not confirmed from the DNA. TRBV21-1 is an annotated pseudogene. CDR3 length: 16 amino acids. CDR3 nucleotide sequence: TGTGCCAGCAGCAAAGTGGGGGTAGACAGGGTGGATGGCTACACCTTC. Its protein is CASSKVGVDRVDGYTF.

The genes are TRBV19 and TRBJ1-5, with 9 nucleotides matching TRBD1. Germline trimming cut 9 bases from V and 6 bases from J; bases unmatched to any gene: 18. This CDR3 comprises 17 residues. Germline values: CDR1 LNHDA, CDR2 SQIVND (reference sequence). CDR3 in DNA: TGTGCCAGCCAGAGGGGGGGGACAGGGTTTGTCGGTCAGCCCCAGCATTTT. It specifies CASQRGGTGFVGQPQHF.

The chain employs TRBV27 and TRBJ2-5; 7 nucleotides agree with TRBD2. After removal of 6 bases from V and 4 bases from J, the junction contained 11 bases not matched to a gene. Germline CDR1 reads MNHEY; CDR2 reads SMNVEV (reference sequence). The CDR3 covers 15 residues. In DNA, the CDR3 is TGTGCCAGCAGACTTCGGGGGGTTTATGTAGAGACCCAGTACTTC. Protein: CASRLRGVYVETQYF.

There are a few counts of this clone. This chain joins TRBV7-3 and TRBJ1-1, with D possibly matching TRBD1 (5 bases). V lost 4 bases and J 8 bases, leaving 11 bases between the germline ends. CDR1 SGHTA and CDR2 FQGTGA come from the germline V gene. This CDR3 spans 12 amino acids. CDR3 protein: CASSSGGREAFF. CDR3 coding DNA: TGTGCCAGCAGCTCGGGGGGAAGAGAAGCTTTCTTT.

The chain couples TRBV11-3 to TRBJ1-1; the D is unclear. V gave up 2 bases and J gave up 6 bases, with 10 bases separating them. This CDR3 spans 13 amino acids. Germline V lookup: CDR1 SGHNT, CDR2 YENEEA. CDR3 bases: TGTGCCAGCAGCTTAAATTCTTTAGCTGAAGCTTTCTTT. Protein: CASSLNSLAEAFF.

The chain couples TRBV10-3 to TRBJ2-5; 7 bases are shared with TRBD2. Germline V gene lookup returns CDR1 ENHRY and CDR2 SYGVKD. The CDR3 runs 13 residues. V lost 4 bases, J lost 5 bases, and 4 bases stayed unmatched. CDR3 loop: CAISGGLLETQYF. The DNA for the CDR3 is TGTGCCATCAGTGGGGGACTACTGGAGACCCAGTACTTC.

The chain has TRBV7-9 and TRBJ1-2; weak D call: TRBD1 (6 bases). Between the trimmed V and J ends, which lost 4 bases and 8 bases, there was a span of 14 bases. The CDR3 has 13 residues. Germline assignment: CDR1 SEHNR and CDR2 FQNEAQ (reference sequence). For the CDR3, the DNA is TGTGCCAGCAGCTGGGACACCAAGGGAGGCTACACCTTC. Its protein product is CASSWDTKGGYTF. Using reference TRBV7-9 and TRBJ1-2 for the parts outside the CDR3, the full variable domain is DTGVSQNPRHKITKRGQNVTFRCDPISEHNRLYWYRQTLGQGPEFLTYFQNEAQLEKSRLLSDRFSAERPKGSFSTLEIQRTEQGDSAMYLCASSWDTKGGYTFGSGTRLTVV.

The sample holds a few counts of this clone. The genes are TRBV5-1 and TRBJ2-1; 7 bases are shared with TRBD2. The J segment lost 6 bases and the V segment lost 3 bases, leaving 3 bases of the junction unmatched. The CDR3 covers 13 residues. In germline, CDR1 is SGHRS, CDR2 YFSETQ. Written as DNA, the CDR3 is TGCGCCAGCAGCTCCTCGGGGGGCAATGAGCAGTTCTTC. Encoded protein: CASSSSGGNEQFF. Combining the CDR3 with reference TRBV5-1 and TRBJ2-1 gives the whole variable domain KAGVTQTPRYLIKTRGQQVTLSCSPISGHRSVSWYQQTPGQGLQFLFEYFSETQRNKGNFPGRFSGRQFSNSRSEMNVSTLELGDSALYLCASSSSGGNEQFFGPGTRLTVL.

The gene calls are TRBV7-2 and TRBJ1-6, with a possible D match to TRBD1 (6 bases). The V and J ends lost 1 base and 6 bases respectively, with 10 bases between them. CDR1 SGHTA and CDR2 FQGNSA come from the germline V gene. The CDR3 is 15 residues long. The CDR3 is CASSLVRGPNSPLHF. The CDR3 DNA reads as TGTGCCAGCAGCTTAGTGCGGGGGCCTAATTCACCCCTCCACTTT.

A word on this clone: Other DNA sequences in the sample encode the same CDR3. V usage is TRBV9 and J usage is TRBJ1-1; tentative D call: TRBD1 (6 bases). From germline, CDR1 is SGDLS and CDR2 YYNGEE. The CDR3 is 14 amino acids. Trimming took 2 bases from V and 4 from J, leaving 12 bases between them. CDR3 coding DNA: TGTGCCAGCAGCGTTGGCGGGGGCATCACTGAAGCTTTCTTT. Translation: CASSVGGGITEAFF.

The chain combines TRBV5-6 with TRBJ1-4; tentative D call: TRBD1 (5 bases). Trimming removed 2 bases at V and 3 bases at J, with 8 bases between. There are 14 residues in the CDR3. Germline loops: CDR1 SGHDT, CDR2 YYEEEE. CDR3 DNA: TGTGCCAGCAGCTTCAGGGCCCCTAATGAAAAACTGTTTTTT. This encodes CASSFRAPNEKLFF. Based on the CDR3 plus reference TRBV5-6 and TRBJ1-4, the full variable domain is DAGVTQSPTHLIKTRGQQVTLRCSPKSGHDTVSWYQQALGQGPQFIFQYYEEEERQRGNFPDRFSGHQFPNYSSELNVNALLLGDSALYLCASSFRAPNEKLFFGSGTQLSVL.